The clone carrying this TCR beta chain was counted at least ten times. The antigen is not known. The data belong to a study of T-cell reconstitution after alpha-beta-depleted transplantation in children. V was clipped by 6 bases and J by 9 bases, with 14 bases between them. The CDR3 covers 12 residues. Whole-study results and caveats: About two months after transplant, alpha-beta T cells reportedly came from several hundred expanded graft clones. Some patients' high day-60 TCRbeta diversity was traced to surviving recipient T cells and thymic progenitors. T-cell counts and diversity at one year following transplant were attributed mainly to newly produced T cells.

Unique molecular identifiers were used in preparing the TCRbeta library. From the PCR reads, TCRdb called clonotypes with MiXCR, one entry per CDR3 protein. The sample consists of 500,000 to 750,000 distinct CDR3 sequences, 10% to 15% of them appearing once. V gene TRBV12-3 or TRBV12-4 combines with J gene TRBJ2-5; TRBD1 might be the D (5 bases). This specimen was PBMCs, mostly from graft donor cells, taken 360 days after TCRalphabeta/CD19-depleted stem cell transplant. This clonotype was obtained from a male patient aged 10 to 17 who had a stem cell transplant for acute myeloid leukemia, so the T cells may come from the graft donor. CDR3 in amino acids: CASSPASGPQYF. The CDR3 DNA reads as TGTGCCAGCAGCCCCGCTTCAGGGCCCCAGTACTTC.